This entry lists 24 T cell receptor beta chains sequenced from one sample in a study of memory B cells and T cells in multiple sclerosis. The assay was immunoSEQ multiplex PCR, and TCRdb's table has in-frame clones only and misses some. The repertoire consists of 11,000 or so clones, with 84% occurring once and the leading ten covering less than 3%. After stimulus-free culture, autoproliferating CFSE-dim and non-proliferating CFSE-high T cells were sequenced separately. Fewer than 65 million CFSE-labeled PBMCs were cultured less than nine days unstimulated, then replicate wells were pooled. No cognate antigen is known for these TCRs. Sequencing input: PBMCs from blood kept in culture. These receptors were collected from a human donor with multiple sclerosis.

V usage is TRBV6-1 and J usage is TRBJ1-1, with unresolved D. The ends were cut back, 5 bases at V and 0 bases at J, with 10 bases in the middle. CDR3 length: 14 residues. Germline V gives CDR1 MNHNS, CDR2 SASEGT. The CDR3 sequence: CASSPTQMNTEAFF. CDR3 bases: TGTGCCAGCAGTCCCACACAAATGAACACTGAAGCTTTCTTT.

This clone was recorded only once. The chain has TRBV28 and TRBJ1-1; a possible D gene is TRBD1 (5 bases). The CDR3 is 14 residues long. The V and J ends lost 7 bases and 0 bases respectively, with 12 bases between them. Germline values: CDR1 MDHEN, CDR2 SYDVKM. The CDR3 coding sequence is TGTGCCAGCACTACTGACAGCCTGAACACTGAAGCTTTCTTT. Amino acid sequence: CASTTDSLNTEAFF.

The chain links TRBV5-1 to TRBJ1-2; D uncertain. CDR3 length: 14 residues. The V and J ends lost 4 bases and 3 bases respectively, with 13 bases between them. The germline gives CDR1 SGHRS, CDR2 YFSETQ. For the CDR3, the DNA is TGCGCCAGCAGCCCCACTGGCGGGGACTATGGCTACACCTTC. Protein sequence: CASSPTGGDYGYTF.

DNA for the CDR3: TGTGCCAGCAGATACCCTGGAGCGGGGGACCCCTACGAGCAGTACTTC. Amino acid sequence: CASRYPGAGDPYEQYF. This chain connects TRBV2 to TRBJ2-7, with TRBD2 matching over 8 bases. This CDR3 spans 16 amino acids. After removal of 6 bases from V and 2 bases from J, the junction contained 12 bases not matched to a gene. From germline, CDR1 is SNHLY and CDR2 FYNNEI.

V usage is TRBV6-6 and J usage is TRBJ1-1; a weak D match, TRBD1 (6 bases). V dropped 8 bases and J dropped 1 base, with 17 bases sitting between them. The germline V gene has CDR1 MNHNY and CDR2 SVGAGI (reference sequence). CDR3 length equals 15 residues. CDR3 nucleotides: TGTGCCAGCGGACCACAGGGACTTACGAACACTGAAGCTTTCTTT. Translated: CASGPQGLTNTEAFF.

V is TRBV14 and J is TRBJ1-1; no clear D gene. CDR3 length equals 13 residues. Germline loops: CDR1 SGHDN, CDR2 FVKESK. Trimming took 1 base from V and 1 from J, leaving 4 bases between them. CDR3 loop: CASSQGQNTEAFF. CDR3 DNA: TGTGCCAGCAGCCAAGGCCAGAACACTGAAGCTTTCTTT.

The rearrangement uses TRBV7-2 and TRBJ1-5, with 7 bases fitting TRBD1. The CDR3 length is 14 residues. V was pared by 5 bases and J by 2 bases, with 3 bases of the junction left unmatched. The germline V gene has CDR1 SGHTA and CDR2 FQGNSA. The CDR3 nucleotides read TGTGCCAGCAGCCCAACAGGGGGCAATCAGCCCCAGCATTTT. It codes for CASSPTGGNQPQHF.

The rearrangement joins TRBV30 to TRBJ2-5; D is unresolved. V lost 1 base to trimming and J lost 7 bases, with 13 bases between them. CDR1 is GTSNPN and CDR2 is SVGIG in the germline V gene (reference sequence). The CDR3 contains 13 residues. The CDR3 sequence: CAWSGGSTTTQYF. CDR3 in DNA: TGTGCCTGGAGTGGGGGATCAACGACGACCCAGTACTTC. Full variable domain (remainder filled in from reference TRBV30 and TRBJ2-5): SQTIHQWPATLVQPVGSPLSLECTVEGTSNPNLYWYRQAAGRGLQLLFYSVGIGQISSEVPQNLSASRPQDRQFILSSKKLLLSDSGFYLCAWSGGSTTTQYFGPGTRLLVL.

V and J are TRBV5-4 and TRBJ2-1, with TRBD2 matching 12 bases. The V segment lost 4 bases and the J segment 5 bases; nucleotides outside the gene matches: 16. This CDR3 has 19 residues. The germline V gene has CDR1 SGHNT and CDR2 YYREEE (reference sequence). CDR3 DNA: TGTGCCAGCAGCCCTAATGGCCCGACTAGCGGGAGAGGGGACAATGAGCAGTTCTTC. It codes for CASSPNGPTSGRGDNEQFF. Combining the CDR3 with reference TRBV5-4 and TRBJ2-1 gives the whole variable domain ETGVTQSPTHLIKTRGQQVTLRCSSQSGHNTVSWYQQALGQGPQFIFQYYREEENGRGNFPPRFSGLQFPNYSSELNVNALELDDSALYLCASSPNGPTSGRGDNEQFFGPGTRLTVL.

This clone was found once. This chain links TRBV15 with TRBJ1-1, with D possibly being TRBD1 (5 bases). V lost 0 bases and J lost 11, with 13 bases in between. The CDR3 totals 13 residues. The V gene's germline CDR1 is LNHNV and CDR2 YYDKDF (reference sequence). Here the CDR3 DNA reads TGTGCCACCAGCAGAGAAGCAGGGAAGGGTGCTTTCTTT. It specifies CATSREAGKGAFF.

Only a few counts were recorded for this clone. The chain couples TRBV6-6 to TRBJ1-2, with a weak D call TRBD1 (6 bases). Trimming left V 5 bases short and J 2 bases short, with 9 bases between. This CDR3 comprises 13 residues. CDR1 and CDR2 from the germline V gene are MNHNY and SVGAGI (reference sequence). CDR3 in DNA: TGTGCCAGCAGTCCGACAGGCAACTATGGCTACACCTTC. It is translated as CASSPTGNYGYTF.

A single count supports this clone. The rearrangement uses TRBV5-6 and TRBJ1-2, with 7 bases matching TRBD1. Per germline, CDR1 SGHDT and CDR2 YYEEEE. Unmatched junction bases numbered 15, after V lost 2 bases and J lost 5 bases. The length of the CDR3 is 17 residues. The CDR3 DNA sequence: TGTGCCAGCAGCTTCCCTCCCCCGACAGGGATGCGATATGGCTACACCTTC. It translates to CASSFPPPTGMRYGYTF.

V gene TRBV19 combines with J gene TRBJ1-1; D not resolved. CDR1 is LNHDA and CDR2 is SQIVND in the germline V gene (reference sequence). CDR3 length: 13 amino acids. The V gene lost 5 bases and the J gene lost 1 base, with 8 bases spanning the gap. Here the CDR3 reads CASSSPWNTEAFF. The CDR3, as DNA: TGTGCCAGTAGTTCCCCGTGGAACACTGAAGCTTTCTTT.

This clone showed up just once. Written as DNA, the CDR3 is TGTGCCAGCAGACCACCGACAGGATCCTACGAGCAGTACTTC. Amino acids: CASRPPTGSYEQYF. This sequence joins TRBV11-2 and TRBJ2-7; perhaps TRBD1 as D (6 bases). Germline V gene lookup returns CDR1 SGHAT and CDR2 FQNNGV. There are 14 residues in the CDR3. The germline V and J ends were trimmed by 6 bases and 1 base, with 13 bases remaining between them.

This chain joins TRBV7-8 and TRBJ2-1, with TRBD1 as a possible D gene (6 bases). The V end was cut by 1 base, the J end by 7 bases, with 14 bases between. CDR3 length: 15 residues. Per the germline V gene, CDR1 is SGHVS and CDR2 is FQNEAQ. The CDR3 DNA reads TGTGCCAGCAGCTTAGGATCAGGGGAAATTAATGAGCAGTTCTTC. The encoded protein is CASSLGSGEINEQFF.

The sample holds one count of this clone. This chain uses TRBV6-4 with TRBJ1-2, with 8 bases identical to TRBD1. Germline V gene lookup returns CDR1 MRHNA and CDR2 SNTAGT. The length of the CDR3 is 13 residues. V lost 3 bases to trimming and J lost 4 bases; unmatched junction nucleotides: 1. CDR3 residues: CASSEGTGYGYTF. CDR3 bases: TGTGCCAGCAGTGAAGGGACAGGCTATGGCTACACCTTC.

The chain employs TRBV7-9 and TRBJ2-3; D may match TRBD1 or TRBD2 (5 bases each). Germline CDR1 is SEHNR and CDR2 is FQNEAQ (reference sequence). The CDR3 covers 14 residues. V was trimmed by 0 bases and J by 2 bases, leaving 6 bases between them. CDR3 amino acids: CASSLAGVTDTQYF. The CDR3 region has the DNA TGTGCCAGCAGCTTAGCGGGGGTCACAGATACGCAGTATTTT.

This clone was counted only a few times. The J gene is TRBJ1-2, the V gene TRBV7-9; perhaps TRBD1 as D (5 bases). V was clipped by 2 bases and J by 3 bases, with 13 bases between them. CDR3 length: 15 amino acids. Germline assignment: CDR1 SEHNR and CDR2 FQNEAQ (reference sequence). This chain's CDR3 is CASSLYSAGHYGYTF. CDR3 DNA: TGTGCCAGCAGCTTATATTCGGCAGGGCACTATGGCTACACCTTC.

The V call is TRBV7-3, the J call TRBJ1-1; D unclear. With 1 base removed from V and 8 bases from J, the gap between germline ends came to 14 bases. Germline lookup yields CDR1 SGHTA and CDR2 FQGTGA. The CDR3 length is 14 residues. CDR3 nucleotides: TGTGCCAGCAGCTTAAAGAGTAGCAGCGACGAAGCTTTCTTT. Its translation: CASSLKSSSDEAFF.

DNA for the CDR3: TGTGCCAGCAGCTCTGGCACAGGGGGCTTTTTGGCCTATGGCTACACCTTC. It specifies CASSSGTGGFLAYGYTF. The rearrangement links TRBV28 to TRBJ1-2; 9 bases match TRBD1. V lost 6 bases to trimming and J lost 4 bases; unmatched junction nucleotides: 15. Looked up from germline, CDR1 is MDHEN and CDR2 is SYDVKM. The CDR3 is made up of 17 amino acids.

This clone was counted between two and nine times. The chain couples TRBV18 to TRBJ1-5; no reliable D call. The CDR3 is 12 residues long. Germline assignment: CDR1 KGHSH and CDR2 LQKENI. V was trimmed by 3 bases and J by 2 bases, leaving 2 bases between them. CDR3 sequence reads: CASSPGNQPQHF. CDR3 nucleotide sequence: TGTGCCAGCTCACCGGGCAATCAGCCCCAGCATTTT.

The chain joins TRBV10-3 to TRBJ1-2; unclear D gene. Germline V gives CDR1 ENHRY, CDR2 SYGVKD. Trimming removed 0 bases at V and 4 bases at J, with 6 bases between. This CDR3 comprises 13 residues. In nucleotides, the CDR3 is TGTGCCATCAGTGAGTCGATGCCCTATGGCTACACCTTC. Amino acid sequence: CAISESMPYGYTF.

The chain joins TRBV27 to TRBJ2-7; D unclear. The ends were cut back, 2 bases at V and 1 base at J, with 6 bases in the middle. This CDR3 spans 13 amino acids. Germline assignment: CDR1 MNHEY and CDR2 SMNVEV (reference sequence). Written as DNA, the CDR3 is TGTGCCAGCAGTTTAGGCCGATCCTACGAGCAGTACTTC. Protein: CASSLGRSYEQYF.

The gene calls are TRBV6-5 and TRBJ2-5, with 8 bases fitting TRBD2. Trimming removed 0 bases from V and 5 bases from J; junction bases left unmatched: 8. This CDR3 is 16 amino acids long. The germline V gene encodes CDR1 MNHEY and CDR2 SVGAGI. DNA for the CDR3: TGTGCCAGCAGTTACTCCTTTAGCGGGGACGACGAGACCCAGTACTTC. It codes for CASSYSFSGDDETQYF.